These T cell receptor beta chains were read from a single sample in a study of CD8+CD57+ T cells in acquired aplastic anemia. TCRdb analysed the reads with MiXCR anew, one entry per CDR3 protein. The table shows roughly 500,000 distinct CDR3 sequences, with less than 35% occurring only once. The sample was sorted CD4+, CD8+, or CD8+CD57+ T cells (not recorded which) from PBMCs. The origin of the receptors is a human donor with aplastic anemia. Each CDR3 is given with its conserved first and last residue. The order of the fields is D gene, CDR3 length, J gene, clone size, V gene, CDR3 protein, CDR3 DNA. A D gene is named only where the DNA matches it firmly. Only part of the rows carry a size: once, few, many, or a class if the clone is expanded.

D gene: TRBD2; CDR3 length: 16; J gene: TRBJ2-5; clone size: few; V gene: TRBV5-1; CDR3 protein: CASSLEAGGPGETQYF; CDR3 DNA: TGCGCCAGCAGCTTGGAAGCGGGGGGGCCAGGAGAGACCCAGTACTTC
D gene: TRBD2; CDR3 length: 18; J gene: TRBJ2-3; clone size: -; V gene: TRBV20-1; CDR3 protein: CSARAPNLAGLPPDTQYF; CDR3 DNA: TGCAGTGCTAGAGCCCCGAATCTAGCGGGCCTGCCCCCAGATACGCAGTATTTT
D gene: -; CDR3 length: 16; J gene: TRBJ1-5; clone size: few; V gene: TRBV5-5; CDR3 protein: CASSLAKLYSNQPQHF; CDR3 DNA: TGTGCCAGCAGCTTGGCCAAACTCTATAGCAATCAGCCCCAGCATTTT
D gene: TRBD1; CDR3 length: 16; J gene: TRBJ2-5; clone size: -; V gene: TRBV15; CDR3 protein: CATSRGRTGGQETQYF; CDR3 DNA: TGTGCCACCAGCAGAGGAAGGACAGGGGGCCAAGAGACCCAGTACTTC
D gene: -; CDR3 length: 14; J gene: TRBJ2-2; clone size: many; V gene: TRBV24-1; CDR3 protein: CATSVGGLAGELFF; CDR3 DNA: TGTGCCACCAGTGTAGGGGGGCTGGCCGGGGAGCTGTTTTTT
D gene: -; CDR3 length: 12; J gene: TRBJ2-1; clone size: few; V gene: TRBV7-9; CDR3 protein: CASSLVNGEQFF; CDR3 DNA: TGTGCCAGCAGCTTAGTGAACGGTGAGCAGTTCTTC
D gene: -; CDR3 length: 13; J gene: TRBJ1-2; clone size: few; V gene: TRBV4-3; CDR3 protein: CASSPVLEGGYTF; CDR3 DNA: TGCGCCAGCAGCCCAGTCTTGGAGGGGGGCTACACCTTC
D gene: -; CDR3 length: 15; J gene: TRBJ1-1; clone size: few; V gene: TRBV20-1; CDR3 protein: CSASTSAGTVPEAFF; CDR3 DNA: TGCAGTGCTAGTACCTCGGCGGGGACGGTCCCTGAAGCTTTCTTT
D gene: TRBD1; CDR3 length: 14; J gene: TRBJ2-7; clone size: -; V gene: TRBV7-8; CDR3 protein: CASSLDLRGPEQYF; CDR3 DNA: TGTGCCAGCAGCTTAGACCTTAGGGGGCCTGAGCAGTACTTC
D gene: -; CDR3 length: 13; J gene: TRBJ2-7; clone size: many; V gene: TRBV29-1; CDR3 protein: CSVSFPSSYEQYF; CDR3 DNA: TGCAGCGTCTCCTTCCCGAGCTCCTACGAGCAGTACTTC
D gene: -; CDR3 length: 17; J gene: TRBJ1-2; clone size: -; V gene: TRBV11-1; CDR3 protein: CASSLVVDSRTNYGYTF; CDR3 DNA: TGTGCCAGCAGCTTAGTGGTCGATAGCCGGACTAACTATGGCTACACCTTC
D gene: TRBD2; CDR3 length: 15; J gene: TRBJ2-7; clone size: -; V gene: TRBV6-1; CDR3 protein: CASRGVVAGDYEQYF; CDR3 DNA: TGTGCCAGCAGGGGGGTCGTAGCGGGAGACTACGAGCAGTACTTC
D gene: TRBD1; CDR3 length: 15; J gene: TRBJ2-3; clone size: -; V gene: TRBV9; CDR3 protein: CASTKTGTGLDTQYF; CDR3 DNA: TGTGCCAGCACGAAAACGGGGACAGGGTTGGATACGCAGTATTTT
D gene: TRBD1; CDR3 length: 18; J gene: TRBJ2-5; clone size: -; V gene: TRBV5-1; CDR3 protein: CASSGMGQGLLSQETQYF; CDR3 DNA: TGCGCCAGCAGCGGGATGGGACAGGGCTTGCTGAGCCAAGAGACCCAGTACTTC
D gene: TRBD1; CDR3 length: 14; J gene: TRBJ2-5; clone size: -; V gene: TRBV20-1; CDR3 protein: CSARRQGAKGTQYF; CDR3 DNA: TGCAGTGCTAGACGGCAGGGGGCCAAGGGGACCCAGTACTTC
D gene: -; CDR3 length: 15; J gene: TRBJ1-3; clone size: few; V gene: TRBV11-2; CDR3 protein: CASSFRGFGGNTIYF; CDR3 DNA: TGTGCCAGCAGCTTCCGGGGTTTTGGCGGAAACACCATATATTTT
D gene: -; CDR3 length: 17; J gene: TRBJ1-6; clone size: -; V gene: TRBV18; CDR3 protein: CASSPRPGSTYNSPLHF; CDR3 DNA: TGTGCCAGCTCACCGAGGCCAGGTAGCACCTATAATTCACCCCTCCACTTT
D gene: TRBD1; CDR3 length: 16; J gene: TRBJ2-5; clone size: many; V gene: TRBV7-9; CDR3 protein: CASSLVGTGGLETQYF; CDR3 DNA: TGTGCCAGCAGCTTAGTCGGGACAGGGGGCTTGGAGACCCAGTACTTC
D gene: TRBD2; CDR3 length: 15; J gene: TRBJ2-3; clone size: -; V gene: TRBV11-2; CDR3 protein: CASSFEGLAADTQYF; CDR3 DNA: TGTGCCAGCAGCTTTGAGGGACTAGCGGCAGATACGCAGTATTTT
D gene: -; CDR3 length: 13; J gene: TRBJ2-2; clone size: -; V gene: TRBV2; CDR3 protein: CASKRDSTGELFF; CDR3 DNA: TGTGCCAGCAAAAGGGACTCCACCGGGGAGCTGTTTTTT
D gene: -; CDR3 length: 11; J gene: TRBJ1-6; clone size: many; V gene: TRBV6-1; CDR3 protein: CASRVEAPLHF; CDR3 DNA: TGTGCCAGCAGGGTAGAGGCACCCCTCCACTTT
D gene: TRBD1; CDR3 length: 12; J gene: TRBJ1-5; clone size: -; V gene: TRBV6-5; CDR3 protein: CASSYQGGPQHF; CDR3 DNA: TGTGCCAGCAGTTACCAAGGGGGCCCCCAGCATTTT
D gene: -; CDR3 length: 17; J gene: TRBJ1-6; clone size: -; V gene: TRBV14; CDR3 protein: CASSQDLPGTYNSPLHF; CDR3 DNA: TGTGCCAGCAGCCAAGACCTTCCAGGGACCTATAATTCACCCCTCCACTTT
D gene: -; CDR3 length: 16; J gene: TRBJ1-1; clone size: -; V gene: TRBV11-3; CDR3 protein: CASSFGRGGLNTEAFF; CDR3 DNA: TGTGCCAGCAGCTTCGGCAGGGGCGGACTGAACACTGAAGCTTTCTTT
D gene: -; CDR3 length: 12; J gene: TRBJ1-1; clone size: few; V gene: TRBV29-1; CDR3 protein: CSVVEGVTEAFF; CDR3 DNA: TGCAGCGTTGTCGAGGGAGTCACTGAAGCTTTCTTT
D gene: -; CDR3 length: 16; J gene: TRBJ2-2; clone size: once; V gene: TRBV4-1; CDR3 protein: CASSQDLGGDTGELFF; CDR3 DNA: TGTGCCAGCAGCCAAGACCTGGGCGGGGACACCGGGGAGCTGTTTTTT
D gene: -; CDR3 length: 13; J gene: TRBJ2-7; clone size: -; V gene: TRBV6-2/TRBV6-3; CDR3 protein: CASSYSTGYEQYF; CDR3 DNA: TGTGCCAGCAGTTACTCGACGGGTTACGAGCAGTACTTC
D gene: -; CDR3 length: 14; J gene: TRBJ2-3; clone size: -; V gene: TRBV20-1; CDR3 protein: CSARELASTDTQYF; CDR3 DNA: TGCAGTGCTAGAGAATTAGCGAGCACAGATACGCAGTATTTT
D gene: TRBD2; CDR3 length: 14; J gene: TRBJ2-7; clone size: once; V gene: TRBV19; CDR3 protein: CASRVGRGAYEQYF; CDR3 DNA: TGTGCCAGTCGCGTCGGACGGGGGGCCTACGAGCAGTACTTC
D gene: TRBD1; CDR3 length: 13; J gene: TRBJ2-7; clone size: -; V gene: TRBV30; CDR3 protein: CAWKGDRGSEQYF; CDR3 DNA: TGTGCCTGGAAGGGGGACAGGGGGTCCGAGCAGTACTTC
D gene: TRBD2; CDR3 length: 17; J gene: TRBJ2-7; clone size: few; V gene: TRBV20-1; CDR3 protein: CSARPGLTVSLLYEQYF; CDR3 DNA: TGCAGTGCTAGACCGGGACTAACCGTCTCCCTTCTCTACGAGCAGTACTTC
D gene: TRBD1; CDR3 length: 15; J gene: TRBJ1-6; clone size: many; V gene: TRBV20-1; CDR3 protein: CSARIPGQAVAGLHF; CDR3 DNA: TGCAGTGCTAGGATACCGGGACAGGCCGTGGCGGGCCTCCACTTT
D gene: -; CDR3 length: 12; J gene: TRBJ2-7; clone size: many; V gene: TRBV20-1; CDR3 protein: CSAPLGSYEQYF; CDR3 DNA: TGCAGTGCCCCCCTCGGGAGCTACGAGCAGTACTTC
D gene: -; CDR3 length: 14; J gene: TRBJ1-5; clone size: many; V gene: TRBV10-3; CDR3 protein: CAISTTVSNQPQHF; CDR3 DNA: TGTGCCATCAGCACGACAGTTAGCAATCAGCCCCAGCATTTT
D gene: -; CDR3 length: 14; J gene: TRBJ1-1; clone size: -; V gene: TRBV19; CDR3 protein: CASNIQGGNTEAFF; CDR3 DNA: TGTGCCAGTAATATTCAGGGAGGAAACACTGAAGCTTTCTTT
D gene: TRBD1; CDR3 length: 16; J gene: TRBJ1-6; clone size: -; V gene: TRBV20-1; CDR3 protein: CSALRGAGGPDSPLHF; CDR3 DNA: TGCAGTGCCCTCAGGGGGGCAGGGGGACCCGATTCACCCCTCCACTTT
D gene: TRBD1; CDR3 length: 16; J gene: TRBJ1-5; clone size: many; V gene: TRBV20-1; CDR3 protein: CSADERTGNSDQPQHF; CDR3 DNA: TGCAGTGCCGACGAAAGGACAGGGAATTCCGATCAGCCCCAGCATTTT
D gene: TRBD2; CDR3 length: 15; J gene: TRBJ2-7; clone size: many; V gene: TRBV20-1; CDR3 protein: CSGRSVRGLAVEQYF; CDR3 DNA: TGCAGTGGTCGATCGGTGAGAGGTCTAGCGGTCGAGCAGTACTTC
D gene: -; CDR3 length: 15; J gene: TRBJ1-1; clone size: -; V gene: TRBV2; CDR3 protein: CASSKGRQTNTEAFF; CDR3 DNA: TGTGCCAGCTCTAAAGGGAGGCAGACTAACACTGAAGCTTTCTTT
D gene: TRBD1; CDR3 length: 18; J gene: TRBJ1-6; clone size: few; V gene: TRBV29-1; CDR3 protein: CSARFRDRGDGWNSPPHF; CDR3 DNA: TGCAGCGCCCGTTTTAGGGACAGGGGCGATGGGTGGAATTCACCCCCCCACTTT
D gene: -; CDR3 length: 15; J gene: TRBJ2-4; clone size: few; V gene: TRBV20-1; CDR3 protein: CSAREQGRAKNIQYF; CDR3 DNA: TGCAGTGCTAGAGAACAGGGCCGAGCCAAAAACATTCAGTACTTC
D gene: TRBD1; CDR3 length: 17; J gene: TRBJ1-4; clone size: few; V gene: TRBV7-9; CDR3 protein: CASSFGSGGVLSEKLFF; CDR3 DNA: TGTGCCAGCAGCTTTGGATCAGGGGGCGTATTAAGTGAAAAACTGTTTTTT
D gene: -; CDR3 length: 14; J gene: TRBJ2-7; clone size: few; V gene: TRBV6-9; CDR3 protein: CASSYQGYIYEQYF; CDR3 DNA: TGTGCCAGCAGTTATCAGGGGTACATTTACGAGCAGTACTTC
D gene: -; CDR3 length: 16; J gene: TRBJ1-2; clone size: -; V gene: TRBV7-6; CDR3 protein: CASSLGRGDLVYGYTF; CDR3 DNA: TGTGCCAGCAGCTTAGGGCGGGGTGATTTAGTTTATGGCTACACCTTC